The clone carrying this T cell receptor beta chain was detected a few times. Antigen unknown. V lost 6 bases, J lost 4 bases, and 9 bases stayed unmatched. CDR3 size: 15 residues. Germline values: CDR1 DFQATT, CDR2 SNEGSKA (reference sequence). Unique-molecular-identifier-tagged TCR beta cDNA libraries were used. Each CDR3 protein is one row after TCRdb ran MiXCR on the PCR reads. The data show 450,000 to 650,000 distinct CDR3 sequences, about 44% seen once. This sample is part of a study of post-analysis software for immune sequencing data. The study's findings and limits: Relative to controls, patients had several TRBV segments at higher frequency, with TRBV5-6, TRBV5-1 and TRBV20-1 among these.

The sample consisted of blood. The origin of this receptor is a girl aged 5-17 years with multiple sclerosis. The gene calls are TRBV20-1 and TRBJ2-1, with 10 bases lining up with TRBD2. For the CDR3, the DNA is TGCAGTGCCAGTGCCATAGCGGGAGGTTACAATGAGCAGTTCTTC. It is translated as CSASAIAGGYNEQFF.